What follows are 3 T cell receptor beta chains derived from one specimen sequenced in a study of shared clonotypes between healthy human individuals. Naive CD8 cells were CD45RO-negative, positively selected for CCR7, excluding terminally differentiated effector memory CD45RA+ cells. Some clones are missing from TCRdb's copy, which holds only in-frame ones; the method was immunoSEQ multiplex PCR. Among approximately 2,000,000 clones listed, roughly 93% were seen once. Sequenced: naive CD8+ T cells from PBMCs. These receptors came from a man aged 18 to 29 in good health. Some clones in this sample may be carry-over from other donors' samples.

The chain employs TRBV7-8 and TRBJ1-5; possibly TRBD1 for D (6 bases). CDR3 length: 15 residues. The V gene lost 1 base and the J gene lost 4 bases, with 11 bases spanning the gap. In germline, CDR1 is SGHVS, CDR2 FQNEAQ. The CDR3 is CASSLGTALNQPQHF. CDR3 DNA sequence: TGTGCCAGCAGCTTAGGGACAGCGTTAAATCAGCCCCAGCATTTT.

Turning to this clone: Other DNA sequences within the sample encode an identical CDR3. V and J are TRBV19 and TRBJ2-7; 8 nucleotides agree with TRBD2. V lost 5 bases and J lost 1; bases outside the gene matches: 4. The CDR3 is made up of 14 amino acids. Germline loops: CDR1 LNHDA, CDR2 SQIVND (reference sequence). CDR3 residues: CASSPLAGSYEQYF. In nucleotides, the CDR3 is TGTGCCAGTAGTCCCCTAGCGGGTTCCTACGAGCAGTACTTC.

CDR3 DNA sequence: TGTGCCAGTAGTATAGCGGGCGGAACCTACGAGCAGTACTTC. Translating it yields CASSIAGGTYEQYF. This sequence joins TRBV19 and TRBJ2-7; D unclear. The CDR3 loop spans 14 amino acids. Germline CDR1 reads LNHDA; CDR2 reads SQIVND (reference sequence). The V and J ends lost 1 base and 2 bases respectively, with 9 bases between them.